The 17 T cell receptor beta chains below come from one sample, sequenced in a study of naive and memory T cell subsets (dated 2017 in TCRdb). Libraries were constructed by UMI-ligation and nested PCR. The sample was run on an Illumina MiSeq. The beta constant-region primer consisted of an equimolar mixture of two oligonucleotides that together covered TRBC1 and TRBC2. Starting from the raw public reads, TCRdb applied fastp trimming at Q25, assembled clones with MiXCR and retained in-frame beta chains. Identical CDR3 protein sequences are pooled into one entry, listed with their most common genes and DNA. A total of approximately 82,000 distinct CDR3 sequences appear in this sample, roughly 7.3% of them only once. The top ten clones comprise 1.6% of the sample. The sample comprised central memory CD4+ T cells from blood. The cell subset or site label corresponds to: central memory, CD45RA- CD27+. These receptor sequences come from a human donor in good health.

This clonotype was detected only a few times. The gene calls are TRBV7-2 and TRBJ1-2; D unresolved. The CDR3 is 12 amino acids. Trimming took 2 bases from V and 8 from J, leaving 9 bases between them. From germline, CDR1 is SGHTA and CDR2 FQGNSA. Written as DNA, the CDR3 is TGTGCCAGCAGCTTAAAGGTTATGGGCTACACCTTC. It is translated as CASSLKVMGYTF. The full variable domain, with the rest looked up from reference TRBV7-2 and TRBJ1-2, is GAGVSQSPSNKVTEKGKDVELRCDPISGHTALYWYRQSLGQGLEFLIYFQGNSAPDKSGLPSDRFSAERTGGSVSTLTIQRTQQEDSAVYLCASSLKVMGYTFGSGTRLTVV.

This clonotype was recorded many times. DNA for the CDR3: TGTGCCAGCAGCTCCGAGACACCGACCTATGGCTACACCTTC. It yields the protein CASSSETPTYGYTF. The chain employs TRBV7-9 and TRBJ1-2; D gene uncertain. With 4 bases removed from V and 4 bases from J, the gap between germline ends came to 13 bases. The germline CDR1 and CDR2 sequences are SEHNR and FQNEAQ (reference sequence). CDR3 length: 14 residues.

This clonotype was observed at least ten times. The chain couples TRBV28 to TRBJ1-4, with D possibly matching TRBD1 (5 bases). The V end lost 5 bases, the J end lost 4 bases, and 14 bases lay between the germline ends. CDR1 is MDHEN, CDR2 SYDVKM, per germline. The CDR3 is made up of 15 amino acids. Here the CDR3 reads CASSGRVGINEKLFF. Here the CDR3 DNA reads TGTGCCAGCAGTGGCAGGGTTGGAATTAATGAAAAACTGTTTTTT.

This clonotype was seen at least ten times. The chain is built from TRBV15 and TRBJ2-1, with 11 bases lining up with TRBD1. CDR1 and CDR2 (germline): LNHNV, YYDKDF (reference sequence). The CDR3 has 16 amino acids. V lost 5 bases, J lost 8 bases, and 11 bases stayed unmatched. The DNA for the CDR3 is TGTGCCACCAGCGGGTATGGGACAGGGGGACGAGATGAGCAGTTCTTC. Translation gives CATSGYGTGGRDEQFF.

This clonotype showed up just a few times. CDR3 region: CSARVSLNNEQFF. The CDR3 DNA sequence: TGCAGTGCTAGAGTATCGCTGAACAATGAGCAGTTCTTC. The V call is TRBV20-1, the J call TRBJ2-1; D gene ambiguous. CDR1 DFQATT and CDR2 SNEGSKA come from the germline V gene (reference sequence). CDR3 length: 13 residues. V shed 1 base and J shed 5 bases, with 9 bases lying between them.

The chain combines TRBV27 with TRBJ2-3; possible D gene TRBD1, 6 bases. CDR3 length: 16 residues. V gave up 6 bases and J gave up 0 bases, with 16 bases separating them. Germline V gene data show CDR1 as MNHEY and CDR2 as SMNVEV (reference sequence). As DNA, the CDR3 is TGTGCCAGCAGGGGACGCGGACAGCTTAGCACAGATACGCAGTATTTT. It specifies CASRGRGQLSTDTQYF.

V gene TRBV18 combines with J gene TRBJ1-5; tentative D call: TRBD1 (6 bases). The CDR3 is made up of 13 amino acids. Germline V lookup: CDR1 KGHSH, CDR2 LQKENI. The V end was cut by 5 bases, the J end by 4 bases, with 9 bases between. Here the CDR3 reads CASSSQGNQPQHF. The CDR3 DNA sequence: TGTGCCAGCTCATCACAGGGAAATCAGCCCCAGCATTTT. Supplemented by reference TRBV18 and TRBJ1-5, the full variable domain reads NAGVMQNPRHLVRRRGQEARLRCSPMKGHSHVYWYRQLPEEGLKFMVYLQKENIIDESGMPKERFSAEFPKEGPSILRIQQVVRGDSAAYFCASSSQGNQPQHFGDGTRLSIL.

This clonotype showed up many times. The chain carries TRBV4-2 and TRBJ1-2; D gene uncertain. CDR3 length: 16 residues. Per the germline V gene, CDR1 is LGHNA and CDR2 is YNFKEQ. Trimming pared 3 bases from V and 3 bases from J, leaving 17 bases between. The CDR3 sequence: CASSQDPDWTDYGYTF. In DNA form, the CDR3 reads TGTGCCAGCAGCCAGGATCCCGACTGGACCGACTATGGCTACACCTTC.

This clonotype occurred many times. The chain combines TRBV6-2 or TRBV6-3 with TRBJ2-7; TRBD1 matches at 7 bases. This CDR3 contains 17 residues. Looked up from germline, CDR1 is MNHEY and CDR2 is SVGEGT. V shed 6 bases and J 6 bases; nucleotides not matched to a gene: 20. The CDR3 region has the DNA TGTGCCAGCAGATCCGGGACAGTCATCTTGGTATCTTCCGAGCAGTACTTC. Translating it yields CASRSGTVILVSSEQYF.

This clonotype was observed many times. CDR3: CASSQNMRTRQFF. CDR3 DNA sequence: TGTGCCAGCAGCCAGAATATGAGGACTCGTCAGTTCTTC. The chain carries TRBV3-1 and TRBJ2-1; possibly TRBD2 for D (5 bases). The CDR3 has 13 residues. The germline gives CDR1 LGHDT, CDR2 YNNKEL (reference sequence). The V end was cut by 3 bases, the J end by 13 bases, with 16 bases between.

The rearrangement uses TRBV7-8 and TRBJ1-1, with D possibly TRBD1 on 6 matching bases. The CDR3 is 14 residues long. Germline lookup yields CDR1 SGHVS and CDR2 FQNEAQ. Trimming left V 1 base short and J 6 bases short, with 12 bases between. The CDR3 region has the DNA TGTGCCAGCAGCTTAGTTAGGGGGGCCGCTGAAGCTTTCTTT. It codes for CASSLVRGAAEAFF.

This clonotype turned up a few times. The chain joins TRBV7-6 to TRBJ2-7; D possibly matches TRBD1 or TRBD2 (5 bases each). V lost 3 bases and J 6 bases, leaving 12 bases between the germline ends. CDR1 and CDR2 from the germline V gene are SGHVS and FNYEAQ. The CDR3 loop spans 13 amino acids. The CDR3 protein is CASSLWGMGEQYF. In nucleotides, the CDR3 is TGTGCCAGCAGCTTGTGGGGGATGGGCGAGCAGTACTTC.

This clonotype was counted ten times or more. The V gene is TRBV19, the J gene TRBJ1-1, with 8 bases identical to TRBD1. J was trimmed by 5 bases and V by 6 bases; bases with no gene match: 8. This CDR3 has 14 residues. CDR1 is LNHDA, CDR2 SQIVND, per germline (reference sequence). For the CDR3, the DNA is TGTGCCAGTAGGTCGCAGGGGGCTTGGACTGAAGCTTTCTTT. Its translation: CASRSQGAWTEAFF.

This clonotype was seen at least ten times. This CDR3 is CSARGGSIDQETQYF. CDR3 DNA: TGCAGTGCTAGAGGGGGCTCCATTGACCAAGAGACCCAGTACTTC. The chain carries TRBV20-1 and TRBJ2-5; perhaps TRBD1 as D (5 bases). Between the trimmed V and J ends, which lost 1 base and 0 bases, there was a span of 12 bases. This CDR3 region has 15 residues. CDR1 is DFQATT, CDR2 SNEGSKA, per germline (reference sequence).

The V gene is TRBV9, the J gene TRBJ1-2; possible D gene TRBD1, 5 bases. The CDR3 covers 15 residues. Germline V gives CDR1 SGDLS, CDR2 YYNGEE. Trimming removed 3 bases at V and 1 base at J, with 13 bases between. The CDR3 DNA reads TGTGCCAGCAGCGCCAGGAGAGGGGATAACTATGGCTACACCTTC. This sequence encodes CASSARRGDNYGYTF.

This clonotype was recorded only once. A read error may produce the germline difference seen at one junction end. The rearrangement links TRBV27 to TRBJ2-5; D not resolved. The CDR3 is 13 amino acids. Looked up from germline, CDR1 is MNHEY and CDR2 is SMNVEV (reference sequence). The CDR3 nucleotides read TGTGCCAGCAGTAGAAAGTACCAAGAGACCCGGTACTTC. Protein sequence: CASSRKYQETRYF.

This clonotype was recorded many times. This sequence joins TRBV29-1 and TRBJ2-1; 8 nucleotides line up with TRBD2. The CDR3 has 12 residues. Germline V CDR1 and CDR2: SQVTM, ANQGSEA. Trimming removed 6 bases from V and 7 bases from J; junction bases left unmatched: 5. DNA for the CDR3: TGCAGCGTGACGGGGGGGCCGAATGAGCAGTTCTTC. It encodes CSVTGGPNEQFF.